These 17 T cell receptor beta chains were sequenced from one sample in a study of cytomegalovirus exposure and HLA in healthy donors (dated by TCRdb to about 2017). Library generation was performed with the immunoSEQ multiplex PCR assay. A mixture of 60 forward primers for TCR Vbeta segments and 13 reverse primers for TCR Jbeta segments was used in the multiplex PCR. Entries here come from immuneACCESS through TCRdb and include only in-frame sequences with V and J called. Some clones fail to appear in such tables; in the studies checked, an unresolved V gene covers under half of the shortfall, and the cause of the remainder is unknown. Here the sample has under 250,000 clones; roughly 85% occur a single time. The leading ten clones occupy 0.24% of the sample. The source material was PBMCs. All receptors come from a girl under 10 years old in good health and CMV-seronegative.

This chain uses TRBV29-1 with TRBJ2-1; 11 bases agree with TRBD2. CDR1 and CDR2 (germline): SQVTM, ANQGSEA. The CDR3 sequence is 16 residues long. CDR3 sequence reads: CRLTSGSFPLGNEQFF. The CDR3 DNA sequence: TGCAGACTTACTAGCGGGAGTTTTCCCTTGGGCAATGAGCAGTTCTTC.

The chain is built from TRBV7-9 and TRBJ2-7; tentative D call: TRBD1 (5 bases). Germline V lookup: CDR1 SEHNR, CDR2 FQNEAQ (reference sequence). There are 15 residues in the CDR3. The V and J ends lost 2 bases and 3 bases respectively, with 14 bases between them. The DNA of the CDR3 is TGTGCCAGCAGCTTACCAGGGCTCGTAGTCTACGAGCAGTACTTC. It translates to CASSLPGLVVYEQYF.

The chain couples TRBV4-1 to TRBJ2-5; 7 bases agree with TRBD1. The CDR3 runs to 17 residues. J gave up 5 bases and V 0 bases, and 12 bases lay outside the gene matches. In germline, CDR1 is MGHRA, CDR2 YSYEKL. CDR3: CASSQEPKGASGETQYF. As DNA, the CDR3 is TGCGCCAGCAGCCAAGAGCCCAAGGGGGCCTCTGGGGAGACCCAGTACTTC.

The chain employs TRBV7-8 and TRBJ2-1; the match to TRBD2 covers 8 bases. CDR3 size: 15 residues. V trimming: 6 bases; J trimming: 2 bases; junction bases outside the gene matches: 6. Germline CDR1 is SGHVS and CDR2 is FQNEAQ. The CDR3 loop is CASSSAGAPYNEQFF. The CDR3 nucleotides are TGTGCCAGCAGTTCAGCGGGAGCCCCCTACAATGAGCAGTTCTTC.

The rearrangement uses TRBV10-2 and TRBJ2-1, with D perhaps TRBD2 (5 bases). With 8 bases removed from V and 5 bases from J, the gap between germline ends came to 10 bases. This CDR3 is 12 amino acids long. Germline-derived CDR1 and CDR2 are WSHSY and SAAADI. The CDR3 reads CASSRLNNEQFF. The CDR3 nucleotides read TGCGCCAGCTCAAGACTAAACAATGAGCAGTTCTTC.

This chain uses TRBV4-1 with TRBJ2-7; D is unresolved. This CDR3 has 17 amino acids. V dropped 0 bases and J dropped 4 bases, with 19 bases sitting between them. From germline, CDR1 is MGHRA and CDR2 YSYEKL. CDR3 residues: CASSQDSRFSQIYEQYF. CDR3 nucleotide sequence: TGCGCCAGCAGCCAAGATTCCCGCTTTAGCCAGATTTACGAGCAGTACTTC.

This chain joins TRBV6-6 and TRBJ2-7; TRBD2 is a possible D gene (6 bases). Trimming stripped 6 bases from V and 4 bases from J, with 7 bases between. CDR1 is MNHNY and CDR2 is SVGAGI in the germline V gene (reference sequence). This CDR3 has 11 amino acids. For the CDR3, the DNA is TGTGCCAGCAGGGAGGGTTACGAGCAGTACTTC. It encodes CASREGYEQYF.

The CDR3 region is CASSPPQGSNEQYF. The CDR3 DNA reads TGTGCCAGCAGTCCCCCACAGGGTTCTAACGAGCAGTACTTC. The V call is TRBV6-5, the J call TRBJ2-7; TRBD1 is a possible D gene (6 bases). This CDR3 region has 14 residues. Germline-derived CDR1 and CDR2 are MNHEY and SVGAGI. V dropped 5 bases and J dropped 5 bases, with 16 bases sitting between them.

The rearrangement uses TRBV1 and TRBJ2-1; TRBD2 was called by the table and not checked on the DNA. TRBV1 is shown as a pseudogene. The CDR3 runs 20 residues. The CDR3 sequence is CTSSQEDLLLGTYPYNEQFF. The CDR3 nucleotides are TGCACCAGCAGCCAAGAAGATCTATTGCTCGGGACTTATCCCTACAATGAGCAGTTCTTC.

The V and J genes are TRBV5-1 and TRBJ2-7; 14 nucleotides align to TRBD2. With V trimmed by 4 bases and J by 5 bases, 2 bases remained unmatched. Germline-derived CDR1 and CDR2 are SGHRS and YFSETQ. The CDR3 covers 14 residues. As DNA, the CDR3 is TGCGCCAGCAGCCGGACTAGCGGGGGGAACGAGCAGTACTTC. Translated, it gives CASSRTSGGNEQYF.

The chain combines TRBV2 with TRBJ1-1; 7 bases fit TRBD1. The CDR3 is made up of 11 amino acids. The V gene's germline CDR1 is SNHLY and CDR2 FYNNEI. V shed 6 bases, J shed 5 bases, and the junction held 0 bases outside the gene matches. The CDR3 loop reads CASRTGTEAFF. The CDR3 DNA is TGTGCCAGCAGGACAGGGACTGAAGCTTTCTTT.

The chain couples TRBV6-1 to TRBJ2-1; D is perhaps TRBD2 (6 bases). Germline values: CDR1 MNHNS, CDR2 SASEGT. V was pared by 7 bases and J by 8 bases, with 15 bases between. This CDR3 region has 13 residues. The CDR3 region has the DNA TGTGCCAGCAACATCCCCGGCGGGGATGAGCAGTTCTTC. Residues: CASNIPGGDEQFF.

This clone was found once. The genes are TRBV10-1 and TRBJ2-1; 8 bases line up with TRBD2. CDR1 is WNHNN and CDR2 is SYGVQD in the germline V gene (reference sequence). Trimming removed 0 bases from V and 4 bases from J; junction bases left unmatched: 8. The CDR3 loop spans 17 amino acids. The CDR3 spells CASSESDWAGGYNEQFF. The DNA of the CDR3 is TGCGCCAGCAGTGAGTCGGATTGGGCGGGGGGATACAATGAGCAGTTCTTC.

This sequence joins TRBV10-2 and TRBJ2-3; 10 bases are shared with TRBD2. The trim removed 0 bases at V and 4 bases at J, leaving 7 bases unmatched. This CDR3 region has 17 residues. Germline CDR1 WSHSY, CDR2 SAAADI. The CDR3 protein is CASSESTLAGVPDTQYF. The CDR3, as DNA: TGCGCCAGCAGTGAGTCGACGCTAGCGGGGGTTCCAGATACGCAGTATTTT.

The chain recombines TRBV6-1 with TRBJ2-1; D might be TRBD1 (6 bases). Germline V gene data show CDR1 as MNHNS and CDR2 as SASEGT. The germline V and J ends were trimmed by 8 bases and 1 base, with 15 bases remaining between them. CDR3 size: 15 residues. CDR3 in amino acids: CASLRADRSYNEQFF. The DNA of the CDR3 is TGTGCCAGCCTCAGGGCGGACAGATCCTACAATGAGCAGTTCTTC.

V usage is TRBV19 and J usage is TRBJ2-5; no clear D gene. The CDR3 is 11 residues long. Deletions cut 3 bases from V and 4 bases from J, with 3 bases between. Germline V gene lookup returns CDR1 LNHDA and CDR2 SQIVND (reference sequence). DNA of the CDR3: TGTGCCAGTAGTATGAGAGAGACCCAGTACTTC. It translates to CASSMRETQYF.

The CDR3: CASSPGTSGYEQYF. The CDR3 region has the DNA TGTGCCAGCAGTCCCGGGACTAGCGGCTACGAGCAGTACTTC. The genes are TRBV27 and TRBJ2-7, with 11 bases that match TRBD2. The CDR3 extends over 14 amino acids. Germline CDR1 reads MNHEY; CDR2 reads SMNVEV (reference sequence). V lost 5 bases, J lost 3 bases, and 3 bases stayed unmatched.